The clone carrying this TCR beta chain has only one observation. Its specificity is unknown. Germline CDR1 SGHDT, CDR2 YYEEEE. This CDR3 has 12 amino acids. V dropped 5 bases and J dropped 6 bases, with 12 bases sitting between them. This sample is part of a study of human T cells and chemical hapten exposure. Study information: Sensitization was performed using 2% DPC on an approximately 2 cm by approximately 2 cm upper inner arm skin site. Study-level results: Patch test scores rose with PT1 expanded TCR counts, a positive correlation.

TCRdb re-analysed the RACE reads in MiXCR, keeping a single row per CDR3 protein. The data contain a few hundred thousand distinct CDR3 sequences, around 5% of them singletons. Time point defined: pre-sensitization, week 0. Regarding treatment: therapeutic diphenylcyclopropenone sensitization with weekly scalp DPC. Blood draws came first, before each patch test. Researchers extracted total RNA from unfractionated whole blood. The origin of this receptor is a young woman with alopecia areata. Some clones in this sample may be carry-over from other donors' samples. Specimen: whole blood, collected in connection with sensitization to the hapten diphenylcyclopropenone (DPC). This rearrangement joins TRBV5-6 to TRBJ2-7; no clear D gene. Here the CDR3 DNA reads TGTGCCAGCAGAGGCCCGTTGGCCGAGCAGTACTTC. It encodes CASRGPLAEQYF.